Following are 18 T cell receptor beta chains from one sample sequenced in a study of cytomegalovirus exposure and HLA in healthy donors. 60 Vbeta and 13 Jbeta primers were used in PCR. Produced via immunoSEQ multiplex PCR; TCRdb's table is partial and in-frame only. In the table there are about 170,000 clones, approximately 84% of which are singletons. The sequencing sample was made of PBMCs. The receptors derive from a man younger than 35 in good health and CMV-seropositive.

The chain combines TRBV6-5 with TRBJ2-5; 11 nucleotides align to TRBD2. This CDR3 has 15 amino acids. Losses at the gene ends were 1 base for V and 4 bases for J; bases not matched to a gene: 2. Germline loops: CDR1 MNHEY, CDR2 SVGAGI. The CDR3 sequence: CASSYLAGGPETQYF. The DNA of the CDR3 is TGTGCCAGCAGTTACTTAGCGGGGGGGCCAGAGACCCAGTACTTC.

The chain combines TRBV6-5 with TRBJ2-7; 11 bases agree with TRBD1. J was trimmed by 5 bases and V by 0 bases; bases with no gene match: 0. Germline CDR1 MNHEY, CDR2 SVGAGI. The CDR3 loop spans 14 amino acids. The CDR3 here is CASSYSGQGDEQYF. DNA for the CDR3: TGTGCCAGCAGTTACTCGGGACAGGGGGACGAGCAGTACTTC.

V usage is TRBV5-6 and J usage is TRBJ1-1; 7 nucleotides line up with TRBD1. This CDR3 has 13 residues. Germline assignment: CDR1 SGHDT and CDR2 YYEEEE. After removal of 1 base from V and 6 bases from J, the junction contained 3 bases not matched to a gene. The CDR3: CASSLFQGAEAFF. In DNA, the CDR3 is TGTGCCAGCAGCTTGTTCCAGGGGGCTGAAGCTTTCTTT. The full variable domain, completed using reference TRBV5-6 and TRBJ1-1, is DAGVTQSPTHLIKTRGQQVTLRCSPKSGHDTVSWYQQALGQGPQFIFQYYEEEERQRGNFPDRFSGHQFPNYSSELNVNALLLGDSALYLCASSLFQGAEAFFGQGTRLTVV.

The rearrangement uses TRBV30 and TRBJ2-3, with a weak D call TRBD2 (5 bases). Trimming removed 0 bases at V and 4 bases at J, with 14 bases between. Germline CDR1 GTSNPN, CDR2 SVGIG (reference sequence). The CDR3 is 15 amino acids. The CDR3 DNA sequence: TGTGCCTGGAGTGTATCGCGGGTAAGGTCAGATACGCAGTATTTT. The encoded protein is CAWSVSRVRSDTQYF.

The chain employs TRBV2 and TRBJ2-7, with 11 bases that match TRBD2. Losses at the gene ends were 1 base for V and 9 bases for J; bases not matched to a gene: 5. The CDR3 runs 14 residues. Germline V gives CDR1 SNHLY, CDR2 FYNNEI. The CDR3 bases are TGTGCCAGCAGTGAAGAACTAGCGGGGGTGGTGCAGTACTTC. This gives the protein CASSEELAGVVQYF.

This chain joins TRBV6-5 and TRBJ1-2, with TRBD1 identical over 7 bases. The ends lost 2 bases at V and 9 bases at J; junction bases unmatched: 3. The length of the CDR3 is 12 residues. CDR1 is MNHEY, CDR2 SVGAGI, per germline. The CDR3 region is CASSYEGASYTF. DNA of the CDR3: TGTGCCAGCAGTTACGAGGGGGCGAGCTACACCTTC.

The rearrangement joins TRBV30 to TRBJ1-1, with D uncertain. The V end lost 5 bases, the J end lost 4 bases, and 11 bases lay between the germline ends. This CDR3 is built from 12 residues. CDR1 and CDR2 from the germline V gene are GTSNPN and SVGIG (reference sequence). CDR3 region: CAWGATLTEAFF. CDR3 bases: TGTGCCTGGGGAGCTACGCTCACTGAAGCTTTCTTT.

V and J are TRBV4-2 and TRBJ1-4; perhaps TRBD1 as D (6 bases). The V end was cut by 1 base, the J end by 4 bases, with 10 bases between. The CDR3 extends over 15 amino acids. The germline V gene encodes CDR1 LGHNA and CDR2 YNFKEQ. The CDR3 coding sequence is TGTGCCAGCAGCCAAGCGGACAGCAATAATGAAAAACTGTTTTTT. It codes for CASSQADSNNEKLFF.

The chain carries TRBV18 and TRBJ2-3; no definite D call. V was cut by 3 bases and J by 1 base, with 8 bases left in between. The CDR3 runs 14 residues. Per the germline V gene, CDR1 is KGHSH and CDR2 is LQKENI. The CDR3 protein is CASSPVLGTDTQYF. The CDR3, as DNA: TGTGCCAGCTCACCGGTTTTAGGCACAGATACGCAGTATTTT.

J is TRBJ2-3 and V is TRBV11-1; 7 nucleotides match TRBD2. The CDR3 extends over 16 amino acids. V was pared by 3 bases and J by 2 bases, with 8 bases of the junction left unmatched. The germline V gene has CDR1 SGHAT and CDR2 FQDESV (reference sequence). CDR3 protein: CASSFLASGATDTQYF. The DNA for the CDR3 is TGTGCCAGCAGCTTTTTGGCGAGCGGGGCCACAGATACGCAGTATTTT.

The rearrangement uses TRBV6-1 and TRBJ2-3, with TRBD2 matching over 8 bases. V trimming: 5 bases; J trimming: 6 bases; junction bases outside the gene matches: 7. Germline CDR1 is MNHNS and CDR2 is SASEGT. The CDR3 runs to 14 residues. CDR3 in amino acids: CASSFGLARDTQYF. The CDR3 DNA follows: TGTGCCAGCAGTTTCGGACTAGCAAGGGATACGCAGTATTTT.

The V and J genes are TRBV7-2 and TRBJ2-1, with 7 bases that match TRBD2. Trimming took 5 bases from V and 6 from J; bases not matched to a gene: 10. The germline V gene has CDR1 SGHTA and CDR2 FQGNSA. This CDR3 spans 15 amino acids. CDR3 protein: CASSRTRGVGNEQFF. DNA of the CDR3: TGTGCCAGCAGCCGTACCCGGGGGGTGGGCAATGAGCAGTTCTTC.

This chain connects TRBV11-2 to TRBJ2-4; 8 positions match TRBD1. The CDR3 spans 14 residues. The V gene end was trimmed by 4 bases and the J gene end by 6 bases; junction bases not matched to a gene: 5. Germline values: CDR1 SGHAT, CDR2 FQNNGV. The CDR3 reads CASSSTGQGNIQYF. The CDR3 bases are TGTGCCAGCAGCTCCACAGGACAGGGAAACATTCAGTACTTC.

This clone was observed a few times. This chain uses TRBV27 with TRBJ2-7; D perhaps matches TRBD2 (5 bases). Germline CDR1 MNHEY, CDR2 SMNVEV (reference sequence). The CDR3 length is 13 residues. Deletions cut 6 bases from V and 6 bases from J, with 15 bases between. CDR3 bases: TGTGCCAGCAGCCCGGGATTATTGGGCGAGCAGTACTTC. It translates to CASSPGLLGEQYF.

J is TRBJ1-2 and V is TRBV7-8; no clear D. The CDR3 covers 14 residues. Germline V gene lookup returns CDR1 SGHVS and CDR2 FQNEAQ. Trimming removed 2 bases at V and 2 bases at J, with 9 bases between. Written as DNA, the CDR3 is TGTGCCAGCAGCTTATCGTCCGGGAACTATGGCTACACCTTC. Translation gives CASSLSSGNYGYTF.

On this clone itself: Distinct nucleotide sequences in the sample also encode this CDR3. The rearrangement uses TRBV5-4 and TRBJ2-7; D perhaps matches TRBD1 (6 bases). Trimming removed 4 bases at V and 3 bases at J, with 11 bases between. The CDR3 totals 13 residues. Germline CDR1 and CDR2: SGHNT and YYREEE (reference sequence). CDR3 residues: CASSLTGSYEQYF. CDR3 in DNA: TGTGCCAGCAGCCTCACAGGGAGCTACGAGCAGTACTTC.

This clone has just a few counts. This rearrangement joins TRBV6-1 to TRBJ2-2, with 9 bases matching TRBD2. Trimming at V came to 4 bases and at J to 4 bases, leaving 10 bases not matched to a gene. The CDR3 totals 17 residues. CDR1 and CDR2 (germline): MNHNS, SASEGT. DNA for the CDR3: TGTGCCAGCAGTGTGGGGAAGCGGGGGGTTTCCACCGGGGAGCTGTTTTTT. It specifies CASSVGKRGVSTGELFF.

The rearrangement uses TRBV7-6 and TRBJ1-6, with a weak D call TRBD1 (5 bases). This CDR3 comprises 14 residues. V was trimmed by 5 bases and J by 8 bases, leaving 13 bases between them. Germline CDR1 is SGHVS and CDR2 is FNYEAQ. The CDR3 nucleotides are TGTGCCAGCAGCCCCCAGGGTTCCCATTCACCCCTCCACTTT. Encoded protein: CASSPQGSHSPLHF.